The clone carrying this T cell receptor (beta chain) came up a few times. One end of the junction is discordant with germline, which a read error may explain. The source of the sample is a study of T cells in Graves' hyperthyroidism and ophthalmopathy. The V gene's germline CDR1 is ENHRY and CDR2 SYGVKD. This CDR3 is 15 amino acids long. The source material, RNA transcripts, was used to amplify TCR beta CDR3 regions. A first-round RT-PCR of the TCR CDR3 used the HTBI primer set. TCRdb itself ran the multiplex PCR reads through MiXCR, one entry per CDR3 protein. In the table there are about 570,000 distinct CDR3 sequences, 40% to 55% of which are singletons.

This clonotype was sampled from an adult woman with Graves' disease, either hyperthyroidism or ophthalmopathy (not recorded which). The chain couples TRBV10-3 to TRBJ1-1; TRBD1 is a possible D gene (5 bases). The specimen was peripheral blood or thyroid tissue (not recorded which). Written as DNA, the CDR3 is TGTGCCAGCAGTAACGACAGATCGGTCAACACTGAAGCTTTCTTT. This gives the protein CASSNDRSVNTEAFF.